A single sample gave rise to the 17 T cell receptor beta chains below, sequenced in a study of shared clonotypes between healthy human individuals. In the naive CD8 group, cells lacked CD45RO and were positively selected for CCR7, so terminally differentiated effector memory CD45RA+ cells were left out. Generated by immunoSEQ multiplex PCR, the TCRdb table keeps only in-frame clones and is missing some. Of 760,000 or so clones listed, about 97% were seen once; the top ten hold less than 0.25%. The specimen sequenced was naive CD8+ T cells sorted from blood. These receptor sequences come from a man in his thirties or forties in good health.

The chain has TRBV27 and TRBJ2-7, with D perhaps given as TRBD1 or TRBD2 (6 bases each). Germline V gene sequence: CDR1 MNHEY, CDR2 SMNVEV (reference sequence). The CDR3 spans 15 residues. Trimming took off 1 base at V and 3 bases at J, with 13 bases between the two ends. The CDR3 sequence is CASSLYPGAIYEQYF. DNA for the CDR3: TGTGCCAGCAGTTTATATCCGGGGGCAATCTACGAGCAGTACTTC.

CDR3 amino acids: CAWSALGLAHNEQFF. The CDR3 region has the DNA TGTGCCTGGAGTGCCCTCGGACTAGCCCACAATGAGCAGTTCTTC. The chain combines TRBV30 with TRBJ2-1; the match to TRBD2 covers 8 bases. V shed 1 base and J 5 bases; nucleotides not matched to a gene: 7. The CDR3 runs to 15 residues. Germline V gives CDR1 GTSNPN, CDR2 SVGIG (reference sequence). Complete variable domain (other parts from reference TRBV30 and TRBJ2-1): SQTIHQWPATLVQPVGSPLSLECTVEGTSNPNLYWYRQAAGRGLQLLFYSVGIGQISSEVPQNLSASRPQDRQFILSSKKLLLSDSGFYLCAWSALGLAHNEQFFGPGTRLTVL.

Comments on this clone: A read error may account for a junction end that differs from germline. J is TRBJ2-7 and V is TRBV27; 8 nucleotides match TRBD2. The germline gives CDR1 MNHEY, CDR2 SMNVEV (reference sequence). This CDR3 region has 13 residues. This CDR3 is CATSSGSSYGQYF. The CDR3 DNA sequence: TGTGCCACTTCGAGCGGGAGCTCCTACGGGCAGTACTTC.

The chain is built from TRBV7-9 and TRBJ2-2; D is uncertain. Between the trimmed V and J ends, which lost 4 bases and 6 bases, there was a span of 9 bases. Germline V CDR1 and CDR2: SEHNR, FQNEAQ (reference sequence). CDR3 size: 13 residues. This CDR3 reads CASSSRSSGELFF. The CDR3 DNA reads as TGTGCCAGCAGCTCCCGTTCCTCCGGGGAGCTGTTTTTT.

V and J are TRBV27 and TRBJ2-7; D is possibly TRBD1 or TRBD2 (5 bases each). V lost 6 bases, J lost 4 bases, and 16 bases lay in between. Germline CDR1 and CDR2: MNHEY and SMNVEV (reference sequence). The length of the CDR3 is 14 residues. The CDR3 sequence is CASRLRGPGYEQYF. The CDR3 DNA follows: TGTGCCAGCAGGCTGAGGGGCCCCGGATACGAGCAGTACTTC.

J is TRBJ2-1 and V is TRBV6-5, with 11 bases fitting TRBD1. V shed 2 bases, J shed 7 bases, and the junction held 4 bases outside the gene matches. The germline V gene encodes CDR1 MNHEY and CDR2 SVGAGI. This CDR3 has 15 amino acids. The CDR3 DNA follows: TGTGCCAGCAGTTACGGACAGGGGGCGGGTAATGAGCAGTTCTTC. This encodes CASSYGQGAGNEQFF.

This clone was recorded only once. The chain has TRBV7-9 and TRBJ1-2; D is unclear. CDR3 length: 13 residues. Trimming removed 1 base from V and 6 bases from J, with 9 bases in between. Germline CDR1 reads SEHNR; CDR2 reads FQNEAQ (reference sequence). This chain's CDR3 is CASSLGVDHGYTF. CDR3 nucleotide sequence: TGTGCCAGCAGCTTAGGGGTAGATCATGGCTACACCTTC. The variable domain in full, with the rest retrieved from reference TRBV7-9 and TRBJ1-2, is DTGVSQNPRHKITKRGQNVTFRCDPISEHNRLYWYRQTLGQGPEFLTYFQNEAQLEKSRLLSDRFSAERPKGSFSTLEIQRTEQGDSAMYLCASSLGVDHGYTFGSGTRLTVV.

The rearrangement links TRBV10-3 to TRBJ1-5; D not resolved. The CDR3 runs 12 residues. Germline loops: CDR1 ENHRY, CDR2 SYGVKD. V was trimmed by 7 bases and J by 6 bases, leaving 10 bases between them. The CDR3 nucleotides read TGTGCCATCAATAATCCAGGTCAGCCCCAGCATTTT. Encoded protein: CAINNPGQPQHF.

This clone appeared a single time. The rearrangement uses TRBV29-1 and TRBJ2-2, with 14 bases fitting TRBD2. V was pared by 5 bases and J by 1 base, with 3 bases of the junction left unmatched. CDR3 size: 16 residues. Germline loops: CDR1 SQVTM, CDR2 ANQGSEA. The CDR3 region has the DNA TGCAGCGTTTCCGGGACTAGCGGGAGGAACACCGGGGAGCTGTTTTTT. This sequence encodes CSVSGTSGRNTGELFF.

The rearrangement joins TRBV10-2 to TRBJ2-7, with D maybe TRBD1 (5 bases). Germline V CDR1 and CDR2: WSHSY, SAAADI. This CDR3 region has 12 residues. Trimming took 7 bases from V and 4 from J, leaving 11 bases between them. CDR3 protein: CASNKGDYEQYF. The CDR3 DNA follows: TGCGCCAGCAATAAAGGGGATTACGAGCAGTACTTC.

The chain employs TRBV7-8 and TRBJ2-1; D is unclear. Per germline, CDR1 SGHVS and CDR2 FQNEAQ. V was cut by 3 bases and J by 8 bases, with 14 bases left in between. The CDR3 totals 14 residues. The CDR3 loop reads CASSFSGQRDEQFF. The CDR3 nucleotides are TGTGCCAGCAGCTTCAGTGGGCAAAGGGATGAGCAGTTCTTC.

The V call is TRBV27, the J call TRBJ2-1, with 10 bases aligning to TRBD2. V shed 5 bases and J 7 bases; nucleotides not matched to a gene: 11. Germline-derived CDR1 and CDR2 are MNHEY and SMNVEV (reference sequence). CDR3 length: 16 amino acids. DNA for the CDR3: TGTGCCAGCAGTCCCACGGCGGTTAGCGGGAGGAATGAGCAGTTCTTC. This gives the protein CASSPTAVSGRNEQFF.

CDR3 bases: TGTGCCTGGAGTGGAGGGTCAGGGGCCAACGTCCTGACTTTC. Translating gives CAWSGGSGANVLTF. The V call is TRBV30, the J call TRBJ2-6; D may be TRBD2 (5 bases). The germline gives CDR1 GTSNPN, CDR2 SVGIG (reference sequence). The CDR3 extends over 14 amino acids. The germline V and J ends were trimmed by 1 base and 4 bases, with 8 bases remaining between them.

This chain joins TRBV4-1 and TRBJ2-1; D is unresolved. The CDR3 totals 13 residues. Per germline, CDR1 MGHRA and CDR2 YSYEKL. V was cut by 6 bases and J by 1 base, with 7 bases left in between. The CDR3 region is CASSGGSYNEQFF. CDR3 coding DNA: TGCGCCAGCAGTGGTGGTTCCTACAATGAGCAGTTCTTC.

The J gene is TRBJ2-5, the V gene TRBV7-6, with D tentatively TRBD1 (6 bases). The ends were cut back, 4 bases at V and 1 base at J, with 10 bases in the middle. The CDR3 is made up of 14 amino acids. From germline, CDR1 is SGHVS and CDR2 FNYEAQ. The CDR3 sequence: CASSSTGSQETQYF. The CDR3 DNA reads TGTGCCAGCAGCTCGACAGGTTCCCAAGAGACCCAGTACTTC.

The CDR3 reads CASSFIGELQETQYF. The CDR3 DNA is TGTGCCAGCAGTTTTATCGGGGAACTACAAGAGACCCAGTACTTC. V usage is TRBV28 and J usage is TRBJ2-5, with a tentative D call TRBD2 (5 bases). This CDR3 is built from 15 residues. The germline gives CDR1 MDHEN, CDR2 SYDVKM. Trimming took off 3 bases at V and 2 bases at J, with 13 bases between the two ends.

Here the CDR3 reads CASRGEVAGGNEQFF. CDR3 nucleotides: TGTGCCAGCAGGGGGGAGGTAGCGGGAGGGAATGAGCAGTTCTTC. The rearrangement links TRBV27 to TRBJ2-1, with 11 positions matching TRBD2. V dropped 6 bases and J dropped 7; count of bases not matched to a gene: 8. This CDR3 region has 15 residues. Per germline, CDR1 MNHEY and CDR2 SMNVEV (reference sequence).